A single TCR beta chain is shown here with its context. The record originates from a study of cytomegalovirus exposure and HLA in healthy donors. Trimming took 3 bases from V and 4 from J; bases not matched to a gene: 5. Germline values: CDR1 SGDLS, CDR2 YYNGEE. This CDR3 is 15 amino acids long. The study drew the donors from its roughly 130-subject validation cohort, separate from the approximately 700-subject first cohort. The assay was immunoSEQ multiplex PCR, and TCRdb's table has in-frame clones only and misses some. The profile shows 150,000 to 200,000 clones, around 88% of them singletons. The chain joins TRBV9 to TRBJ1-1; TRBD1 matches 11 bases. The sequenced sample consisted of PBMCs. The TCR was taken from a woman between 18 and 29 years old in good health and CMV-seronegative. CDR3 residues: CASSAGQGVSTEAFF. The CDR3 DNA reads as TGTGCCAGCAGCGCGGGACAGGGGGTTAGCACTGAAGCTTTCTTT. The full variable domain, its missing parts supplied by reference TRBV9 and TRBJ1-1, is DSGVTQTPKHLITATGQRVTLRCSPRSGDLSVYWYQQSLDQGLQFLIQYYNGEERAKGNILERFSAQQFPDLHSELNLSSLELGDSALYFCASSAGQGVSTEAFFGQGTRLTVV.